Listed below are T cell receptor beta chains from one sample, sequenced in a study of blood T cell repertoires in COVID-19. The table came from immunoSEQ multiplex PCR; TCRdb's copy has only in-frame clones and leaves some out. Among under 500,000 clones listed, more than 85% were seen once. What was sequenced was peripheral blood. Every receptor here comes from a woman in her 30s with acute or convalescent COVID-19. The CDR3 runs from the conserved cysteine through the conserved F or W. Fields, in order: V gene, D gene, clone size, J gene, CDR3 DNA, CDR3 protein. The D gene is left open where the match is weak. The listing skips clone size in some rows; elsewhere it reads once, few, many or a size class.

v_gene: TRBV6-5; d_gene: NA; abundance: once; j_gene: TRBJ2-1; CDR3nt: TGTGCCAGCAGTTACCTTAAACAGGGACGCAATGAGCAGTTCTTC; CDR3aa: CASSYLKQGRNEQFF
v_gene: TRBV6-1; d_gene: NA; abundance: NA; j_gene: TRBJ1-6; CDR3nt: TGTGCCAGCAGTGAAGTGAGGACAGCCGGCCCACCCCTCCACTTT; CDR3aa: CASSEVRTAGPPLHF
v_gene: TRBV28; d_gene: NA; abundance: NA; j_gene: TRBJ2-7; CDR3nt: TGTGCCAGCAGTTTATCGAGATTAACCTACGAGCAGTACTTC; CDR3aa: CASSLSRLTYEQYF
v_gene: TRBV29-1; d_gene: NA; abundance: NA; j_gene: TRBJ1-3; CDR3nt: TGCAGCGGCAGTACAGGGTACGGAAACACCATATATTTT; CDR3aa: CSGSTGYGNTIYF
v_gene: TRBV30; d_gene: TRBD1; abundance: NA; j_gene: TRBJ1-2; CDR3nt: TGTGCCTGGAATCCAGGGGGTAACTATGGCTACACCTTC; CDR3aa: CAWNPGGNYGYTF
v_gene: TRBV7-8; d_gene: TRBD1; abundance: NA; j_gene: TRBJ1-5; CDR3nt: TGTGCCAGCAGCCCCACCCGACAGGGGATGGGCAATCAGCCCCAGCATTTT; CDR3aa: CASSPTRQGMGNQPQHF
v_gene: TRBV5-1; d_gene: NA; abundance: few; j_gene: TRBJ2-3; CDR3nt: TGCGCCAGCAGCCTCAGGGGGCGGGGGAACACAGATACGCAGTATTTT; CDR3aa: CASSLRGRGNTDTQYF
v_gene: TRBV4-1; d_gene: NA; abundance: NA; j_gene: TRBJ1-3; CDR3nt: TGCGCCAGCAGCCAGTCTTACTCGGGAAACACCATATATTTT; CDR3aa: CASSQSYSGNTIYF
v_gene: TRBV5-4; d_gene: NA; abundance: NA; j_gene: TRBJ1-2; CDR3nt: TGTGCCAGCACCATGTCCCTAAACTATGGCTACACCTTC; CDR3aa: CASTMSLNYGYTF
v_gene: TRBV30; d_gene: TRBD1; abundance: NA; j_gene: TRBJ1-2; CDR3nt: TGTGCCTGGAGTGCGGACAGGGGGCAGGACTATGGCTACACCTTC; CDR3aa: CAWSADRGQDYGYTF
v_gene: TRBV2; d_gene: TRBD2; abundance: NA; j_gene: TRBJ2-5; CDR3nt: TGTGCCAGCAGTTATAGCGGGGGGCCTGAGACCCAGTACTTC; CDR3aa: CASSYSGGPETQYF
v_gene: TRBV7-6; d_gene: TRBD2; abundance: NA; j_gene: TRBJ2-7; CDR3nt: TGTGCCAGCAGCGTACTAGCGGGGGGATTTTCTACCTACGAGCAGTACTTC; CDR3aa: CASSVLAGGFSTYEQYF
v_gene: TRBV3-1/TRBV3-2; d_gene: TRBD1; abundance: NA; j_gene: TRBJ1-4; CDR3nt: TGTGCCAGCAGCCAAGATTTTAGGGGGCGCGATGAAAAACTGTTTTTT; CDR3aa: CASSQDFRGRDEKLFF
v_gene: TRBV4-2; d_gene: NA; abundance: NA; j_gene: TRBJ2-5; CDR3nt: TGTGCCAGCAGCCAAGAGACCCCAGGCCGGGGGGCCGAGACCCAGTACTTC; CDR3aa: CASSQETPGRGAETQYF
v_gene: TRBV5-1; d_gene: NA; abundance: NA; j_gene: TRBJ2-3; CDR3nt: TGCGCCAGCAGCTTGGTTGCGGGACGAGATACGCAGTATTTT; CDR3aa: CASSLVAGRDTQYF
v_gene: TRBV6-5; d_gene: TRBD1; abundance: NA; j_gene: TRBJ2-7; CDR3nt: TGTGCCAGCAGTTACTCGGGTGACAGGGGGCAGCAGTACTTC; CDR3aa: CASSYSGDRGQQYF
v_gene: TRBV15; d_gene: TRBD1; abundance: few; j_gene: TRBJ1-4; CDR3nt: TGTGCCACCAGCAGAGGCGGGACAGGGTATGAAAAACTGTTTTTT; CDR3aa: CATSRGGTGYEKLFF
v_gene: TRBV2; d_gene: TRBD2; abundance: once; j_gene: TRBJ2-5; CDR3nt: TGTGCCAGCGTTGGACTAGCGGGGGACCTCCAAGAGACCCAGTACTTC; CDR3aa: CASVGLAGDLQETQYF
v_gene: TRBV12-3/TRBV12-4; d_gene: NA; abundance: NA; j_gene: TRBJ1-5; CDR3nt: TGTGCCACCTCAGACAGAAGCAATCAGCCCCAGCATTTT; CDR3aa: CATSDRSNQPQHF
v_gene: TRBV3-1/TRBV3-2; d_gene: TRBD2; abundance: NA; j_gene: TRBJ2-6; CDR3nt: TGTGCCAGCAGCCCTAGACTAGCGGGGTTTACGGCTGGGGCCAACGTCCTGACTTTC; CDR3aa: CASSPRLAGFTAGANVLTF
v_gene: TRBV11-2; d_gene: TRBD2; abundance: NA; j_gene: TRBJ2-1; CDR3nt: TGTGCCAGCAGCTTAAAGTCGGGGGGGTACAATGAGCAGTTCTTC; CDR3aa: CASSLKSGGYNEQFF
v_gene: TRBV6-5; d_gene: TRBD1; abundance: NA; j_gene: TRBJ1-2; CDR3nt: TGTGCCAGCACTCCAGGGGGCTACTATGGCTACACCTTC; CDR3aa: CASTPGGYYGYTF
v_gene: TRBV5-1; d_gene: TRBD1; abundance: NA; j_gene: TRBJ1-2; CDR3nt: TGCGCCAGCAGCTCTTCCGTACAGGGGAACCATGGCTACACCTTC; CDR3aa: CASSSSVQGNHGYTF
v_gene: TRBV30; d_gene: NA; abundance: NA; j_gene: TRBJ2-5; CDR3nt: TGTGCCCTGGAGAGGAGGGGGCGTTCGGAAGAGACCCAGTACTTC; CDR3aa: CALERRGRSEETQYF
v_gene: TRBV7-3; d_gene: NA; abundance: once; j_gene: TRBJ2-1; CDR3nt: TGTGCCAGCAGCTTATCGGCTAGCTCCTACAATGAGCAGTTCTTC; CDR3aa: CASSLSASSYNEQFF
v_gene: TRBV7-3; d_gene: NA; abundance: NA; j_gene: TRBJ2-2; CDR3nt: TGTGCCAGCAGCTTAAGGGTCAATAGCGCCGGGGAGCTGTTTTTT; CDR3aa: CASSLRVNSAGELFF
v_gene: TRBV6-5; d_gene: NA; abundance: NA; j_gene: TRBJ1-6; CDR3nt: TGTGCCAGCAGTTACGGCTCAGTTACCCCTCGCCTCCACTTT; CDR3aa: CASSYGSVTPRLHF
v_gene: TRBV12-5; d_gene: TRBD1; abundance: NA; j_gene: TRBJ1-4; CDR3nt: TGTGCTAGTGGTTTGATCCGGGACAGGGGGCTTCGAGGTAATGAAAAACTGTTTTTT; CDR3aa: CASGLIRDRGLRGNEKLFF
v_gene: TRBV28; d_gene: NA; abundance: once; j_gene: TRBJ2-1; CDR3nt: TGTGCCAGCACGTTCGTCGATGAGCAGTTCTTC; CDR3aa: CASTFVDEQFF
v_gene: TRBV2; d_gene: NA; abundance: NA; j_gene: TRBJ2-5; CDR3nt: TGTGCCAGCAGTGAAGCGCTTGGGCAGAAACAAGAGACCCAGTACTTC; CDR3aa: CASSEALGQKQETQYF
v_gene: TRBV13; d_gene: TRBD1; abundance: NA; j_gene: TRBJ2-5; CDR3nt: TGTGCCAGCAGCTGGGACAGGCGAGGGGAGACCCAGTACTTC; CDR3aa: CASSWDRRGETQYF
v_gene: TRBV27; d_gene: NA; abundance: NA; j_gene: TRBJ2-6; CDR3nt: TGTGCCAGCAGTTTCCGGGGCAGGGACATAAACTCTGGGGCCAACGTCCTGACTTTC; CDR3aa: CASSFRGRDINSGANVLTF
v_gene: TRBV19; d_gene: NA; abundance: NA; j_gene: TRBJ1-1; CDR3nt: TGTGCCACGTGCAGGAACACTGAAGCTTTCTTT; CDR3aa: CATCRNTEAFF
v_gene: TRBV6-6; d_gene: NA; abundance: NA; j_gene: TRBJ1-5; CDR3nt: TGTGCCAGCAGTTACTCCGGGTCGGGGCAGCCCCAGCATTTT; CDR3aa: CASSYSGSGQPQHF
v_gene: TRBV6-1; d_gene: TRBD1; abundance: NA; j_gene: TRBJ1-2; CDR3nt: TGTGCCAGCAGTGAGAGACAGGGTTCCGGCTACACCTTC; CDR3aa: CASSERQGSGYTF
v_gene: TRBV28; d_gene: NA; abundance: NA; j_gene: TRBJ1-2; CDR3nt: TGTGCCAGCAGTTTAAGGGGAAAGGACTATGGCTACACCTTC; CDR3aa: CASSLRGKDYGYTF
v_gene: TRBV19; d_gene: TRBD1; abundance: many; j_gene: TRBJ1-4; CDR3nt: TGTGCCAGTAGTTTAGCCGGGACAGCCATTCTTTTT; CDR3aa: CASSLAGTAILF
v_gene: TRBV27; d_gene: TRBD1; abundance: NA; j_gene: TRBJ2-2; CDR3nt: TGTGCCAGCAATACAGGGGCCGGGGAGCTGTTTTTT; CDR3aa: CASNTGAGELFF
v_gene: TRBV19; d_gene: NA; abundance: NA; j_gene: TRBJ1-1; CDR3nt: TGTGCCAGTAGCCTATTACAGGGTATGAACACTGAAGCTTTCTTT; CDR3aa: CASSLLQGMNTEAFF
v_gene: TRBV3-1/TRBV3-2; d_gene: NA; abundance: NA; j_gene: TRBJ1-2; CDR3nt: TGTGCCAGCAGCCCAACATCGGGGGGCACTCACTATGGCTACACCTTC; CDR3aa: CASSPTSGGTHYGYTF
v_gene: TRBV19; d_gene: NA; abundance: NA; j_gene: TRBJ2-6; CDR3nt: TGTGCCAGCCTGGGAGTTCGAGACTCTGGGGCCAACGTCCTGACTTTC; CDR3aa: CASLGVRDSGANVLTF
v_gene: TRBV5-1; d_gene: TRBD1; abundance: NA; j_gene: TRBJ1-1; CDR3nt: TGCGCCAGCAGCCCCGGGACAGGGGGCCTGAACACTGAAGCTTTCTTT; CDR3aa: CASSPGTGGLNTEAFF
v_gene: TRBV5-4; d_gene: TRBD2; abundance: NA; j_gene: TRBJ2-7; CDR3nt: TGTGCCAGCAGCTTGGGTAGCGGGGGGCTGCGGGGCGAGCAGTACTTC; CDR3aa: CASSLGSGGLRGEQYF
v_gene: TRBV4-1; d_gene: TRBD1; abundance: NA; j_gene: TRBJ1-6; CDR3nt: TGCGCCAGCAGCCAAGTTACAGGGGGAATTGGTTCACCCCTCCACTTT; CDR3aa: CASSQVTGGIGSPLHF